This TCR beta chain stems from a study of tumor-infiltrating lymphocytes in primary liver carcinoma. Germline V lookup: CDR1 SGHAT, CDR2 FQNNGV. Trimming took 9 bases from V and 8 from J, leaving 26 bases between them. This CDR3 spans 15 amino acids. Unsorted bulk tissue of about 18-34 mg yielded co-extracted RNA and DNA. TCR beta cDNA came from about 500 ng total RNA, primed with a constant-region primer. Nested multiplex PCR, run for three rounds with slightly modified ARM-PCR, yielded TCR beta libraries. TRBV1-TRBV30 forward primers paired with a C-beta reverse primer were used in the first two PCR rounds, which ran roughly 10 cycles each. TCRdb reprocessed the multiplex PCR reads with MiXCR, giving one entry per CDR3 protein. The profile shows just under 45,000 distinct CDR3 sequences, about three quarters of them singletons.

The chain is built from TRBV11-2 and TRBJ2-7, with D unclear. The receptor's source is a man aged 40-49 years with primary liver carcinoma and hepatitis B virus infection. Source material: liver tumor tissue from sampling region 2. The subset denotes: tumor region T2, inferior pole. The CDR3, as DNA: TGTGCCAGTAGTTCCGGACGGCTTTACGCGCGCAAGCAGTACTTC. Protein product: CASSSGRLYARKQYF.